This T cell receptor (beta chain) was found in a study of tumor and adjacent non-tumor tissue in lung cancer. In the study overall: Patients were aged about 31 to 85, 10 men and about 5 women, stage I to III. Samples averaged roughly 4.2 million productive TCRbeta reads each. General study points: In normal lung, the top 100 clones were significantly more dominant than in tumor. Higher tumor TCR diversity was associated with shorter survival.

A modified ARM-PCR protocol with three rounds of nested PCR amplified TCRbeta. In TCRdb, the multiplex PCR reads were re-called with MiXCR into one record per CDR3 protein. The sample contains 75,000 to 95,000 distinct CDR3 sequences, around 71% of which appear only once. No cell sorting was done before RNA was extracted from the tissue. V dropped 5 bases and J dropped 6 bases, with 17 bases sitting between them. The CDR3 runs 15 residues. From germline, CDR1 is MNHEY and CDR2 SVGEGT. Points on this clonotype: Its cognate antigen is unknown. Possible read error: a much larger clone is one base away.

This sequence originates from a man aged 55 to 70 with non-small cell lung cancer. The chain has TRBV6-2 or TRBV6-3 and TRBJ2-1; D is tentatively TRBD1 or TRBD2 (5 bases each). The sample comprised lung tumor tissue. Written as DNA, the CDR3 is TGTGCCAGCAGTCCGGGACCAGGCAATACCAATGAGCAGTTCTTC. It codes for CASSPGPGNTNEQFF.